This TCR beta chain was found in a study of blood T cell repertoires in COVID-19 (TCRdb year 2020). With respect to the entire study: Samples covering the acute and convalescent phases of COVID-19 were provided by collaborators in the United States, Italy and Spain. A freely available public database, intended as a resource for researchers studying the immune response to SARS-CoV-2, is where the repertoires were released. A de-identified subject ID, COVID-19 status, age in years and sex were almost always included in the sample metadata. Where HLA class I and class II types were available, the types were taken from metadata supplied by the sample provider, not from assay-based typing. Deeply sampled blood TCRbeta repertoires from subjects exposed to, actively infected with, or recovered from COVID-19 were included in the dataset. Samples were obtained from the ongoing ImmuneRACE study (first 160 participants) and from 1,000 to 1,500 subjects provided by 6 global collaborators. The material from the prospective study consisted of cDNA or gDNA derived from T cells, B-cell-depleted T cells, or PBMCs.

About this clone itself: Its antigen is currently not known. No quality values exist for individual bases; no much larger clone is one base distant.

TCRbeta CDR3 regions were amplified from genomic DNA using the immunoSEQ Assay, a bias-controlled multiplex PCR. The authors processed their data as follows. The number of nucleated cells in each sample was estimated from the amplification of reference gene primers within the assay. To quantify the absolute abundance of each unique TCRbeta CDR3 rearrangement, sequence reads were collapsed and filtered. Productive Simpson clonality was computed per sample as the square root of Simpson's diversity index over productive rearrangements. TCRdb mirrors the immuneACCESS table, restricted to in-frame sequences. Some clones are absent from its copies; in checked studies, under half trace to an unresolved V gene, and the reason for the others is unknown. V and J calls and clone size come straight from that table; D and trimming were deduced from the DNA. The sample table shows 130,000 to 150,000 clones, and approximately 84% are seen once. The ten biggest clones cover about 7% of the sample.

Each collaborating institution followed its own protocols to collect whole blood in K2EDTA tubes. For TCRbeta analysis, collaborators shipped samples in one of three forms: frozen whole blood, isolated PBMCs, or DNA extracted from either of those sample types. From the cysteine through the phenylalanine, the CDR3 covers 14 amino acids. Of all the DNA, just the CDR3 is kept, 42 bases in frame from base 1. V gives up 0 bases and J gives up 7 bases, and the segment between their germline ends measures 13 bases. CDR1 and CDR2 were assigned from the germline V gene as SGDLS and YYNGEE. Here is what the overall study found, with its caveats: The quantity of clinical and demographic metadata differed by source and by participant and was supplied without curation.

The material sequenced was peripheral blood. The rearranged segments are TRBV9 and TRBJ1-1, with the D segment identity uncertain. This TCR was recovered from a human donor in a cohort sampled during active COVID-19. This receptor carries the CDR3 CASSVAPETIEAFF. The bases are TGTGCCAGCAGCGTAGCTCCAGAAACCATTGAAGCTTTCTTT.